This TCR beta chain was sequenced in a study of CD8+CD57+ T cells in acquired aplastic anemia (dated by TCRdb to the late 2010s). Regarding the complete study: DNA extracted from sorted CD4+ and CD8+ cells had a mean of roughly 3.3 ug, with a range of 0.2 to 27.4 ug. Healthy donor samples averaged roughly 9.8 million reads for CD4+ and about 12 million for CD8+ cells.

TCR repertoires of sorted CD4+ and CD8+ blood T cells from severe aplastic anemia patients and healthy subjects were deep-sequenced in the study. Ficoll-Paque density gradient centrifugation was used to isolate peripheral blood mononuclear cells. Before DNA extraction, CD4+ and CD8+ T cells were sorted by FACS or by magnetic beads. Including the terminal cysteine and phenylalanine, the CDR3 comprises 15 residues. The sequence is cut down to CDR3 DNA, 45 bases in frame from base 1. At the junction V is shortened by 6 bases and J by 2 bases; bases outside the gene matches: 6. According to the germline V gene (reference sequence), CDR1 reads LNHDA and CDR2 reads SQIVND. Results the study describes overall, beyond this receptor: Roughly 30 CD8+ CDR3 sequences were shared between patients and controls but appeared highly expressed in patients and within their immunodominant clones. Patients and healthy controls showed no significant difference in CD8+ Simpson's diversity (P=0.060).

This clonotype was seen ten or more times. Its recognized antigen is unknown. Base qualities are missing; no much larger clone stands one base away. Profiling of TCR beta VDJ combinations and CDR3 sequences used genomic DNA as the template. An Illumina HiSeq 2000 was the platform used for TCR repertoire sequencing. The source study handled its data this way. TRBV/TRBJ rearrangement plots, CDR3 size and DJ length profiles, and Simpson's diversity index were used to evaluate the repertoires. Whichever DNA sequence was most abundant in the deep sequencing data was defined as the immunodominant clone. CDR3 amino acid sequences were checked for sharing across subjects and were also compared against the VDJdb database and published repertoires. In TCRdb, the public reads were trimmed at Q25 with fastp and aligned with MiXCR, with productive beta chains retained. For every CDR3 protein sequence, its rows merge into one entry that carries the most common genes and DNA. The V and J calls come from TCRdb's annotation, not from the publication. The sample profile shows 200,000 to 250,000 distinct CDR3 sequences; approximately 35% of them were found once. The ten largest clones take up about 1.1% of the sample.

The receptor comes from a human donor in good health, serving as a control. Sequencing was performed on sorted CD4+, CD8+, or CD8+CD57+ T cells (not recorded which) from PBMCs. The chain is assembled from TRBV19 and TRBJ1-3; a stretch of 8 junction bases matches TRBD1. CDR3 protein: CASSRQGLPGNTIYF. The sequence in DNA is TGTGCCAGTAGCCGACAGGGGCTCCCTGGAAACACCATATATTTT.